This section outlines one T cell receptor beta chain sequence together with its context. Under the authors' procedure: By means of reference gene primer amplification, nucleated cell counts were estimated. Measured with immunoSEQ multiplex PCR; TCRdb has only the in-frame clones, and not every one. V and J calls plus clone size are reproduced from that table; the DNA served to infer D and trimming. The data contain fewer than 300,000 clones, roughly 80% of them singletons. J was trimmed by 11 bases and V by 7 bases; bases with no gene match: 14. The germline CDR1 and CDR2 sequences are SNHLY and FYNNEI. This CDR3 is 14 amino acids long. The data derive from a study of blood T cell repertoires in COVID-19. Study information: The origin of the acute and convalescent COVID-19 samples was the United States, Italy and Spain. Nucleic acid was either cDNA or gDNA, and it came from T cells, B-cell-depleted T cells, or PBMCs.

Sequences were obtained from peripheral blood. The TCR comes from a woman aged 65 to 85 with active or convalescent COVID-19. The chain employs TRBV2 and TRBJ2-3, with 8 bases that match TRBD1. DNA for the CDR3: TGTGCCAGCACCGGGACAGGCGGCGACCGGGGGCAGTATTTT. Encoded protein: CASTGTGGDRGQYF. Drawing the rest from reference TRBV2 and TRBJ2-3, the complete variable domain is EPEVTQTPSHQVTQMGQEVILRCVPISNHLYFYWYRQILGQKVEFLVSFYNNEISEKSEIFDDQFSVERPDGSNFTLKIRSTKLEDSAMYFCASTGTGGDRGQYFGPGTRLTVL.